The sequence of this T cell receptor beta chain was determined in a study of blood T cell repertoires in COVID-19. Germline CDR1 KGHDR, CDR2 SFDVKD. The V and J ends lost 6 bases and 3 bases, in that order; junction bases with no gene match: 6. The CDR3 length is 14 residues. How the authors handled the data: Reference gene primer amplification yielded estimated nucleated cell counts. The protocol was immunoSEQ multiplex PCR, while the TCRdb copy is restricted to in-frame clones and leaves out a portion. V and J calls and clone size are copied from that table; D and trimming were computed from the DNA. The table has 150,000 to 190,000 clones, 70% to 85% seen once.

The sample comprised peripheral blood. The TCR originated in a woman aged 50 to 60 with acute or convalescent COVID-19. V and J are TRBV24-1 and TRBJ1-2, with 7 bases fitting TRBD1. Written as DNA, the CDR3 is TGTGCCACCAGTTTATCCGGGACAGACTATGGCTACACCTTC. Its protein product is CATSLSGTDYGYTF.